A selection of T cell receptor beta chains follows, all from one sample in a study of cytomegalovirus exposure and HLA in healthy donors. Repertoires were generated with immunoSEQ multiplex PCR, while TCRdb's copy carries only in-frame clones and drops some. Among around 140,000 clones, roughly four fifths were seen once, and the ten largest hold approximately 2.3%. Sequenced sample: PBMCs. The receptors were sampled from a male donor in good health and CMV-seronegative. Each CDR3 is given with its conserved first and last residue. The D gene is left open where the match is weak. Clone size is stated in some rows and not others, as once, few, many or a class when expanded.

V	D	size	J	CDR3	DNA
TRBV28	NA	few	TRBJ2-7	CASSLSFGGGLYEQYF	TGTGCCAGCAGTTTATCCTTCGGAGGGGGCCTCTACGAGCAGTACTTC
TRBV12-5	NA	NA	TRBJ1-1	CASGQTEAFF	TGTGCTAGTGGACAGACTGAAGCTTTCTTT
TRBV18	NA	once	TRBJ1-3	CASSPRDISSGNTIYF	TGTGCCAGCTCACCCCGGGACATCAGCTCTGGAAACACCATATATTTT
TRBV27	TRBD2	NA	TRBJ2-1	CASSAGGNEQFF	TGTGCCAGCAGTGCGGGGGGGAATGAGCAGTTCTTC
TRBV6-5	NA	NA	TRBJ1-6	CASSYSVNRDSPLHF	TGTGCCAGCAGTTACTCGGTCAACAGGGATTCACCCCTCCACTTT
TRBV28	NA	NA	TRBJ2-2	CASAGQTHTGELFF	TGTGCCAGCGCCGGACAGACCCACACCGGGGAGCTGTTTTTT
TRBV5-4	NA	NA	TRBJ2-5	CASSLVPEQETQYF	TGTGCCAGCAGCTTGGTACCAGAACAAGAGACCCAGTACTTC
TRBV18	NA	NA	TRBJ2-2	CASSPRPLLANGELFF	TGTGCCAGCTCACCCAGGCCCCTTCTAGCTAACGGGGAGCTGTTTTTT
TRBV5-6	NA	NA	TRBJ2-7	CASSLGGPSEQYF	TGTGCCAGCAGCTTGGGAGGCCCGTCCGAGCAGTACTTC
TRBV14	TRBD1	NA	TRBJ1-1	CASSQTGGAAFF	TGTGCCAGCAGCCAAACAGGGGGAGCAGCTTTCTTT
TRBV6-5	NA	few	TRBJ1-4	CASSWTATNEKLFF	TGTGCCAGCAGTTGGACAGCAACTAATGAAAAACTGTTTTTT
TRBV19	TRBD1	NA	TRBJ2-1	CASRPRGSDEQFF	TGTGCCAGTAGACCCAGGGGGAGTGATGAGCAGTTCTTC
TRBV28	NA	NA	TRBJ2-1	CASRNTGRTGTFRDYHNIRGGQFF	TGTGCCAGCCGGAACACCGGACGGACAGGGACGTTCCGGGACTACCATAACATTCGTGGCGGGCAGTTCTTC
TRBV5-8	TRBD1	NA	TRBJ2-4	CASSLLTGGRYWIQYF	TGTGCCAGCAGCTTACTGACAGGGGGCCGGTATTGGATTCAGTACTTC
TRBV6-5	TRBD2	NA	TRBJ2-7	CASSYSGTSGTYEQYF	TGTGCCAGCAGTTACTCAGGGACTAGCGGAACTTACGAGCAGTACTTC
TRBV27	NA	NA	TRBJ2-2	CASSWGESGELFF	TGTGCCAGCAGTTGGGGGGAGTCCGGGGAGCTGTTTTTT
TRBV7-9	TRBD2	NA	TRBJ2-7	CSSSLGGKGLAGLEQYF	TGTTCCAGCAGCTTAGGGGGGAAGGGACTAGCCGGTCTCGAGCAGTACTTC
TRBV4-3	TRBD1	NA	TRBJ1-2	CASSQDNGDRGLRGYTF	TGCGCCAGCAGCCAAGACAATGGGGACAGGGGTCTGCGGGGCTACACCTTC
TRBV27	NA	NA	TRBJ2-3	CASSLPTEFGTDTQYF	TGTGCCAGCAGTTTACCTACTGAATTTGGCACAGATACGCAGTATTTT
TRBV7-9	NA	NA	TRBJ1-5	CASSLHGRTHQPQHF	TGTGCCAGCAGCTTACACGGGAGGACCCATCAGCCCCAGCATTTT
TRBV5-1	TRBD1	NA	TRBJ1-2	CASSPGQGDGYTF	TGCGCCAGCAGCCCGGGACAGGGAGATGGCTACACCTTC
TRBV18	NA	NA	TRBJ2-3	CASSPAGADTQYF	TGTGCCAGCTCACCAGCCGGGGCAGATACGCAGTATTTT
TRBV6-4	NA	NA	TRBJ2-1	CASSETSVSSYNEQFF	TGTGCCAGCAGTGAAACGTCGGTAAGCTCCTACAATGAGCAGTTCTTC
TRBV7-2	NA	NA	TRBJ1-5	CASSYTGGNQPQHF	TGTGCCAGCAGCTATACAGGCGGCAATCAGCCCCAGCATTTT
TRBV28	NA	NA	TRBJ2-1	CASSLGGVAGKEQFF	TGTGCCAGCAGTTTAGGAGGGGTGGCGGGAAAGGAGCAGTTCTTC
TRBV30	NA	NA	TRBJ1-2	CAWTAKLTGSYGYTF	TGTGCCTGGACAGCGAAACTTACAGGGAGTTATGGCTACACCTTC
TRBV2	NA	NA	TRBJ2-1	CASSAILGPRYEQFF	TGTGCCAGCAGTGCCATACTAGGGCCCCGATATGAGCAGTTCTTC
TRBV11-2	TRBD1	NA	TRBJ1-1	CASGGQPNTEAFF	TGTGCCAGCGGGGGACAGCCGAACACTGAAGCTTTCTTT
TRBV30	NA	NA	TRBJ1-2	CAWAPSGYTF	TGTGCCTGGGCCCCGAGTGGCTACACCTTC
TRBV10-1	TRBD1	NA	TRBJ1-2	CASSDGRGPDGYTF	TGCGCCAGCAGTGATGGCAGGGGGCCGGATGGCTACACCTTC
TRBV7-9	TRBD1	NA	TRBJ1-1	CASSLSIGQGGEAFF	TGTGCCAGCAGCCTCTCGATTGGACAGGGAGGAGAGGCTTTCTTT
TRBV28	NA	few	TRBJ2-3	CASSLQESTDTQYF	TGTGCCAGCAGTTTACAGGAATCCACAGATACGCAGTATTTT
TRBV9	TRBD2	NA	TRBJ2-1	CASSAGTSGSIGEQFF	TGTGCCAGCAGCGCTGGGACTAGCGGGAGTATCGGTGAGCAGTTCTTC
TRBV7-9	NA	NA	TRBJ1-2	CASSIFGEYGYTF	TGTGCCAGCAGCATTTTCGGGGAGTATGGCTACACCTTC
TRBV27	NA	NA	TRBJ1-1	CASSLTRAGTEAFF	TGTGCCAGCAGTTTAACCAGGGCCGGGACTGAAGCTTTCTTT
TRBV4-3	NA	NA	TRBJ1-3	CASSQDQGPDIRSGNTIYF	TGCGCCAGCAGCCAAGATCAAGGGCCGGACATCCGCTCTGGAAACACCATATATTTT
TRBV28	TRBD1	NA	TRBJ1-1	CASSFPGQGKGFF	TGTGCCAGCAGTTTCCCGGGACAGGGTAAGGGTTTCTTT
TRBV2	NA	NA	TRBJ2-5	CASEEETQYF	TGTGCCAGCGAGGAAGAGACCCAGTACTTC
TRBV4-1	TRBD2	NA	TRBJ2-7	CASSQVVAFTSGGYEQYF	TGCGCCAGCAGCCAAGTAGTGGCCTTCACTAGCGGAGGCTACGAGCAGTACTTC
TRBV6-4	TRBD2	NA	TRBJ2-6	CASSEGREDGANVLTF	TGTGCCAGCAGTGAGGGTCGGGAGGATGGGGCCAACGTCCTGACTTTC